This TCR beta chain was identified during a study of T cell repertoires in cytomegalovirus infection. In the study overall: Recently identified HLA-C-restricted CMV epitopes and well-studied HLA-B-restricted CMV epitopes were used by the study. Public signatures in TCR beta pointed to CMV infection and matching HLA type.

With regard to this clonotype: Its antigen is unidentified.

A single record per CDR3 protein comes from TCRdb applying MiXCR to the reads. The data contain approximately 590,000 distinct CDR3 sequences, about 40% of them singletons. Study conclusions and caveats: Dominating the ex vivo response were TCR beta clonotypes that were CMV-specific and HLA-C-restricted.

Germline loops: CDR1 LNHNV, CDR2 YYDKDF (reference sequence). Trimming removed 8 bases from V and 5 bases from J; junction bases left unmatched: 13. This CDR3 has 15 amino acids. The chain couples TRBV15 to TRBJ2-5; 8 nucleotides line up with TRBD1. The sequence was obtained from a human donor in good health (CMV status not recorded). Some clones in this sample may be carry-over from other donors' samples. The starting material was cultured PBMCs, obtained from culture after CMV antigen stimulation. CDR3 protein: CATSSGGTGGETQYF. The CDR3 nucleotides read TGTGCCACCTCCTCAGGGGGCACCGGCGGGGAGACCCAGTACTTC.